This T cell receptor (beta chain) is drawn from a study of cytomegalovirus exposure and HLA in healthy donors. Study observations and caveats: Later analysis suggested most CMV-associated TCR beta chains were HLA-restricted. Researchers reported in a later analysis that a missense DCLRE1C variant was tied to TCR beta V- and J-gene trimming. There were several of the most significant clusters that appeared linked to common viral pathogens in a later analysis.

60 Vbeta and 13 Jbeta primers were used in PCR. Sequencing used immunoSEQ multiplex PCR; TCRdb keeps in-frame clones, though not all of them. The table has over 100,000 clones, around 66% seen once. Germline CDR1 LNHDA, CDR2 SQIVND (reference sequence). V shed 3 bases and J 0 bases; nucleotides not matched to a gene: 4. CDR3 length: 15 residues. As regards this clone: Its antigen is not known.

Specimen: PBMCs. The TCR comes from a middle-aged woman in good health and CMV-seropositive. The chain is built from TRBV19 and TRBJ2-7; 8 bases map to TRBD2. This CDR3 is CASSMGGGSSYEQYF. The CDR3 nucleotides are TGTGCCAGTAGTATGGGCGGGGGGAGCTCCTACGAGCAGTACTTC.